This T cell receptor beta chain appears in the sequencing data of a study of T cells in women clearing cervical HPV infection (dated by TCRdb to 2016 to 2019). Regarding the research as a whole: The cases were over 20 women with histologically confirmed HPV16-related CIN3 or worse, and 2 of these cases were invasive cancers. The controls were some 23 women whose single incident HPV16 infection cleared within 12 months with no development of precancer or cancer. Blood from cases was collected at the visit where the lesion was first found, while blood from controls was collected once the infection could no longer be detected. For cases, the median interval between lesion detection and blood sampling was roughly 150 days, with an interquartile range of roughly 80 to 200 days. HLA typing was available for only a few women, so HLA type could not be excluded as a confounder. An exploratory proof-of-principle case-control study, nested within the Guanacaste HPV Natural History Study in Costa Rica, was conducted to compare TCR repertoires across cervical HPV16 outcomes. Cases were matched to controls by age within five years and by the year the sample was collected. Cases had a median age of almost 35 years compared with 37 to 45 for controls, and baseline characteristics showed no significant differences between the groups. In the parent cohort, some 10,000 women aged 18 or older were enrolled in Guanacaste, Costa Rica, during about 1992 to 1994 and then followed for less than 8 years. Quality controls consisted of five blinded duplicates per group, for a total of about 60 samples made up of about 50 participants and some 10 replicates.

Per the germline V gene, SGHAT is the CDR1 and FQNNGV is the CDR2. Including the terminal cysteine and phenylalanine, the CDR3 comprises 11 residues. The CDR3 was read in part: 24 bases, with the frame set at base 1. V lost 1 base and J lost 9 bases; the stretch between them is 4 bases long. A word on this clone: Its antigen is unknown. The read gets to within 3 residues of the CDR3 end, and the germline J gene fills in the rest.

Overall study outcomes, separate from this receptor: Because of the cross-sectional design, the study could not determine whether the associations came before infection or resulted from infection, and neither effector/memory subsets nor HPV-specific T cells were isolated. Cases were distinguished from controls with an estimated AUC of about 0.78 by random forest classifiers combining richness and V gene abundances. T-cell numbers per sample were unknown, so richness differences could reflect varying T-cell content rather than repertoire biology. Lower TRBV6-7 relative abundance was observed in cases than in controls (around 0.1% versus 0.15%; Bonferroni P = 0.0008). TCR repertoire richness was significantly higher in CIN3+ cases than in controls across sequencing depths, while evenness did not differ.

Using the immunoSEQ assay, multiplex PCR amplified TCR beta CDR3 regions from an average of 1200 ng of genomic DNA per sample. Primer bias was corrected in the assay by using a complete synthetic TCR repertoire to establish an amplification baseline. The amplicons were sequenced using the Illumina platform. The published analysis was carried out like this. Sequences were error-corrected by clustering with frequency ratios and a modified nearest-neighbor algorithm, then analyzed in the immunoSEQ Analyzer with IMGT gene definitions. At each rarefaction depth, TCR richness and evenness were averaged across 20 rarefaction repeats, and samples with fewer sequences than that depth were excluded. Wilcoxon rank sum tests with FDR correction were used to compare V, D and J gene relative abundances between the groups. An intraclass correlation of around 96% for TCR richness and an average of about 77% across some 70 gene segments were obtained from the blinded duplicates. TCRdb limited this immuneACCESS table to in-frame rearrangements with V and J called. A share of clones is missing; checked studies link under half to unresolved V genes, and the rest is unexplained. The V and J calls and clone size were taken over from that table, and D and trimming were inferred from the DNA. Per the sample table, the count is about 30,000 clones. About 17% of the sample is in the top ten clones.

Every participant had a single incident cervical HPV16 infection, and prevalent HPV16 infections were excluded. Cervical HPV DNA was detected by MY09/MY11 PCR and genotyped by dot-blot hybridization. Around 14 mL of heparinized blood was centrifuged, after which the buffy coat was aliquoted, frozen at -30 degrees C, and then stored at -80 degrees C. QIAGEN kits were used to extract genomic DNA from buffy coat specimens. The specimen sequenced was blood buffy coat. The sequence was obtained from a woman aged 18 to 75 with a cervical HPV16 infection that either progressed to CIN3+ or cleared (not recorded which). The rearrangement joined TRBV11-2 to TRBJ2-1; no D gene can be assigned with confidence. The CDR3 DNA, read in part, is TGTGCCAGCAGCTTAGGGGCTGAG. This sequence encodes CASSLGAE. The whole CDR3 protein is CASSLGAEQFF.